These 13 T cell receptor beta chains share one sample of origin, sequenced in a study of control samples from healthy donors and cancer patients. Using immunoSEQ multiplex PCR, the repertoire was profiled, and TCRdb retains in-frame clones only, with some absent. The repertoire consists of about 170,000 clones, with 90% to 95% occurring once and the leading ten covering approximately 1.4%. The specimen sequenced was blood. The source of these receptors is a woman aged 30 to 39 in good health.

This chain joins TRBV5-1 and TRBJ2-5; either TRBD1 or TRBD2 may fit D (6 bases each). CDR1 and CDR2 (germline): SGHRS, YFSETQ. The V end lost 2 bases, the J end lost 3 bases, and 8 bases lay between the germline ends. This CDR3 is built from 13 residues. The CDR3 coding sequence is TGCGCCAGCAGCTTAGGGGGGAAAGAGACCCAGTACTTC. This translates into CASSLGGKETQYF.

The CDR3 region has the DNA TGTGCCTGGAGGAGACAGGGGGCAGGGACTAATGAAAAACTGTTTTTT. Amino acid sequence: CAWRRQGAGTNEKLFF. The V call is TRBV30, the J call TRBJ1-4; 10 nucleotides match TRBD1. CDR1 and CDR2 (germline): GTSNPN, SVGIG (reference sequence). The J segment lost 2 bases and the V segment lost 3 bases, leaving 6 bases of the junction unmatched. The CDR3 is made up of 16 amino acids.

The V and J genes are TRBV29-1 and TRBJ1-1, with 7 bases that match TRBD1. Per the germline V gene, CDR1 is SQVTM and CDR2 is ANQGSEA. The trim removed 3 bases at V and 5 bases at J, leaving 6 bases unmatched. The CDR3 length is 13 residues. The CDR3 protein is CSVEVGQVTEAFF. In DNA, the CDR3 is TGCAGCGTTGAGGTAGGACAGGTTACTGAAGCTTTCTTT. The full variable domain, with the rest looked up from reference TRBV29-1 and TRBJ1-1, is SAVISQKPSRDICQRGTSLTIQCQVDSQVTMMFWYRQQPGQSLTLIATANQGSEATYESGFVIDKFPISRPNLTFSTLTVSNMSPEDSSIYLCSVEVGQVTEAFFGQGTRLTVV.

The chain employs TRBV25-1 and TRBJ2-1; TRBD2 matches 12 bases. Germline CDR1 is MGHDK and CDR2 is SYGVNS. CDR3 length: 16 residues. J was trimmed by 2 bases and V by 4 bases; bases with no gene match: 3. This CDR3 reads CASSASGRAAYNEQFF. CDR3 bases: TGTGCCAGCAGTGCTAGCGGGAGGGCCGCCTACAATGAGCAGTTCTTC.

V and J are TRBV18 and TRBJ1-5; no firm D call. The CDR3 loop spans 13 amino acids. V lost 2 bases and J lost 3, with 5 bases in between. Germline-derived CDR1 and CDR2 are KGHSH and LQKENI. CDR3 sequence: CASSPSVNQPQHF. CDR3 bases: TGTGCCAGCTCACCATCAGTCAATCAGCCCCAGCATTTT.

The chain employs TRBV7-9 and TRBJ1-3; no reliable D call. Germline V gene lookup returns CDR1 SEHNR and CDR2 FQNEAQ (reference sequence). Trimming left V 3 bases short and J 0 bases short, with 9 bases between. This CDR3 contains 15 residues. The chain's CDR3 is CASSFGEISGNTIYF. The CDR3 DNA reads TGTGCCAGCAGCTTCGGGGAGATCTCTGGAAACACCATATATTTT.

The chain combines TRBV6-6 with TRBJ2-2, with D tentatively TRBD1 (5 bases). The CDR3 is 16 amino acids. The germline gives CDR1 MNHNY, CDR2 SVGAGI (reference sequence). Trimming took off 6 bases at V and 5 bases at J, with 19 bases between the two ends. CDR3 sequence reads: CASRHSDTMSTGELFF. The CDR3 DNA follows: TGTGCCAGCAGACACTCGGACACCATGTCGACCGGGGAGCTGTTTTTT.

The CDR3 loop is CASSEALGGYEQYF. CDR3 in DNA: TGTGCCAGCAGTGAAGCGCTAGGGGGATACGAGCAGTACTTC. The rearrangement uses TRBV6-1 and TRBJ2-7; D is perhaps TRBD1 (6 bases). Per germline, CDR1 MNHNS and CDR2 SASEGT. The CDR3 sequence is 14 residues long. Trimming left V 0 bases short and J 4 bases short, with 10 bases between.

The rearrangement joins TRBV7-5 to TRBJ1-1; the D call TRBD1 from the table was never checked on the DNA. TRBV7-5 is marked as a pseudogene. The CDR3 has 15 amino acids. CDR3 loop: CARSPAQGVRTEAFF. CDR3 nucleotide sequence: TGTGCCAGAAGCCCAGCACAGGGGGTAAGGACTGAAGCTTTCTTT.

The rearrangement uses TRBV2 and TRBJ2-7; no definite D call. V was cut by 4 bases and J by 3 bases, with 7 bases left in between. Germline V lookup: CDR1 SNHLY, CDR2 FYNNEI. The CDR3 sequence is 12 residues long. This CDR3 is CASSGTVYEQYF. The CDR3 DNA follows: TGTGCCAGCAGTGGGACGGTCTACGAGCAGTACTTC.

Notes on this clone: Other DNA sequences in the sample encode the same CDR3. The V call is TRBV5-1, the J call TRBJ1-2; no clear D gene. V was pared by 0 bases and J by 8 bases, with 8 bases between. This CDR3 region has 12 residues. The germline gives CDR1 SGHRS, CDR2 YFSETQ. CDR3 sequence: CASSLGAPGYTF. The CDR3 nucleotides are TGCGCCAGCAGCTTGGGGGCACCGGGCTACACCTTC.

This chain connects TRBV4-3 to TRBJ1-2; no firm D call. The ends were cut back, 0 bases at V and 4 bases at J, with 15 bases in the middle. This CDR3 region has 16 residues. Germline V gives CDR1 LGHNA, CDR2 YSLEER. The CDR3 is CASSQDIGKGPYGYTF. CDR3 DNA: TGCGCCAGCAGCCAAGATATCGGGAAGGGCCCCTATGGCTACACCTTC.

The J gene is TRBJ1-2, the V gene TRBV27; 9 positions match TRBD1. The trim removed 4 bases at V and 4 bases at J, leaving 4 bases unmatched. Germline-derived CDR1 and CDR2 are MNHEY and SMNVEV (reference sequence). The CDR3 length is 14 residues. CDR3 DNA: TGTGCCAGCAGTTCGGGACAGGGTACCTATGGCTACACCTTC. Translated, it gives CASSSGQGTYGYTF.